This TCR beta chain was captured by sequencing in a study of shared clonotypes between healthy human individuals (dated by TCRdb to 2019 to 2021). Context from the whole study: Three men and two women, aged 18 to 49 years, made up the cohort. For each donor, CD4 naive and CD4 memory were each run on three plates, CD8 naive on two plates, and CD8 memory on one plate. The study deeply sequenced blood TCR repertoires of about five healthy adults to estimate repertoire size and the extent of clonotype sharing between individuals. Different laboratories and diverse techniques were used to prepare libraries and sequence TCR repertoires, to increase sequencing depth and limit assay-specific biases. Leukapheresis yielded between about 0.8 and 8.9 billion PBMCs per donor. Overall study outcomes, separate from this receptor: About 5% of naive CD4, 3.5% of naive CD8, about 2.4% of memory CD4, and around 0.4% of memory CD8 clonotypes were shared across several donors. Larger estimated clonotype richness was generally found for naive subsets than for memory subsets. Higher generation probabilities were observed for clonotypes shared by all four sorted-subset donors than for non-shared clonotypes. Sampling was restricted to blood, and TCR repertoires in tissue are likely to differ from TCR repertoires in blood. The genetic and exposure-history diversity represented was limited by the small number of donors. Pairwise subsampling indicated that sequencing depth was expected to affect the degree of clonotype sharing among donors. Even with the large sequencing depth, rarefaction of the sorted-subset datasets indicated that sequencing was incomplete.

Donors were healthy HIV-negative adults with no recently reported acute infections or vaccinations. All donors were Caucasian adults living in Nashville, Tennessee, USA. CD4+ T cells were enriched through magnetic negative selection, after which naive cells were positively selected on CD45RA and the remaining negative fraction served as the memory subset. After blood collection by leukapheresis, PBMCs were isolated using Ficoll-Histopaque density gradient centrifugation and then cryopreserved in the vapor phase of liquid nitrogen. Purity and quantity of every magnetically sorted T cell population were checked by analytical flow cytometry. Genomic DNA was isolated from each sorted fraction and quantified by UV absorbance on a Nanodrop 2000c. In the case of this clone: No antigen is known for it. Per-base quality was not reported, and no clone a single base away is much larger than it.

Using the deep immunoSEQ assay, multiplex PCR amplified TCR CDR3 regions from genomic DNA. Extracted genomic DNA from each cell subset was distributed evenly across all wells of several immunoSEQ 96-well plates, and each plate was treated as a replicate. For sorted subsets, 150 to 200 ng genomic DNA, equal to 30,000 to 35,000 T cell genomes, was loaded into each replicate PCR. Purified libraries were quantified with a Qubit 3.0 fluorometer, sized on a Bioanalyzer 2100, and re-quantified with the KAPA Library Quantification kit. A separate single-read 150-cycle Illumina NextSeq 550 flow cell was used to sequence each immunoSEQ 96-well plate. The original methods were these. Because the immunoSEQ output held only junctional sequences and lacked quality scores, the filtering could not match the filtering applied to full-length reads. To assign V/J genes and CDR3, sequences were annotated using PyIR, a Python wrapper for IgBLAST v1.9, with IMGT germline references. Reads were filtered out if the reads had weak V/J assignments (E-value above 1e-6), no CDR3, stop codons, out-of-frame junctions, or ambiguous translated residues. V3J clonotypes were defined by identical inferred V gene, J gene, and CDR3 amino acid sequence. Percentage overlap between repertoires was calculated by dividing the number of shared unique clonotypes by the size of the smaller repertoire. RTK rarefaction, the Chao1 estimator, and Recon v2.1 estimates of unobserved clonotypes were used to assess repertoire richness. Generation probabilities were computed with OLGA for all TCRbeta clonotypes obtained by the gDNA method from several donors. Held by TCRdb, this immuneACCESS table contains in-frame sequences only and omits some clones. Under half of the omission traces to an unresolved V gene where checked; the cause of the rest is unknown. For V, J and clone size, that table is used; D and trimming come from the DNA. The sample table lists about 230,000 clones, approximately 65% of them with a count of one. Approximately 10% of the sample belongs to the ten largest clones.

CDR3 length: 13 amino acids, cysteine to phenylalanine. The entry retains the CDR3 DNA only, 39 bases that are in frame from base 1. Unmatched junction bases come to 3, with V trimmed by 6 bases and J by 4 bases. CDR1 MNHNY and CDR2 SVGAGI are derived from the germline V gene (reference sequence). This chain joins TRBV6-6 to TRBJ1-5, with 7 bases in between that match TRBD1. This receptor was identified in a man younger than 45 in good health. Sequenced: memory CD4+ T cells sorted from blood. The cell subset or site label here, explained by the study, means: CD45RA-negative fraction. CDR3 protein: CASSMTGNQPQHF. The bases read TGTGCCAGCAGCATGACAGGGAATCAGCCCCAGCATTTT.